Detailed here is one T cell receptor (beta chain). V gave up 1 base and J gave up 3 bases; unmatched junction bases: 4. CDR1 is SGHNT, CDR2 YENEEA, per germline. The CDR3 is 16 amino acids. This sample was included in a study of technical replicates of blood from a handful of donors. Method: immunoSEQ multiplex PCR; TCRdb's copy keeps in-frame clones and lacks some. The sample lists about 83,000 clones, 90% to 95% occurring once. This chain links TRBV11-3 with TRBJ2-3; 10 nucleotides match TRBD1. This TCR derives from a human donor in good health. The sequenced material came from T cells isolated from PBMCs. This CDR3 reads CASSLARDRGTDTQYF. The CDR3 DNA reads TGTGCCAGCAGCTTAGCCCGGGACAGGGGTACAGATACGCAGTATTTT.